Each of the 21 T cell receptor beta chains below was sequenced from the same sample in a study of cytomegalovirus exposure and HLA in healthy donors. Researchers ran the PCR with 60 Vbeta and 13 Jbeta primers. TCRdb's table, derived via immunoSEQ multiplex PCR, lists solely in-frame clones and lacks some. The table records approximately 170,000 clones, roughly 80% of them present only once. Sequencing was done on a sample of PBMCs. The receptors were sampled from a woman in her fifties or sixties in good health and CMV-seropositive.

The genes are TRBV7-2 and TRBJ1-1; D is ambiguous. V lost 1 base to trimming and J lost 11 bases, with 14 bases between them. Germline V gives CDR1 SGHTA, CDR2 FQGNSA. There are 13 residues in the CDR3. The CDR3 protein is CASSLGQRAAAFF. In nucleotides, the CDR3 is TGTGCCAGCAGCTTAGGGCAGAGGGCCGCGGCTTTCTTT.

CDR3 protein: CASSVGATGSHEQYF. The CDR3 nucleotides read TGTGCCAGCAGCGTAGGGGCGACAGGGTCCCACGAGCAGTACTTC. The chain carries TRBV9 and TRBJ2-7, with TRBD1 matching over 7 bases. V gave up 0 bases and J gave up 5 bases; unmatched junction bases: 8. Germline CDR1 is SGDLS and CDR2 is YYNGEE. The CDR3 runs 15 residues.

This chain connects TRBV30 to TRBJ2-7, with D unresolved. The CDR3 is 14 amino acids. Germline V gives CDR1 GTSNPN, CDR2 SVGIG (reference sequence). V gave up 0 bases and J gave up 2 bases, with 11 bases separating them. The CDR3 reads CAWSVWAVTYEQYF. The CDR3 DNA follows: TGTGCCTGGAGTGTATGGGCAGTTACCTACGAGCAGTACTTC.

The chain couples TRBV2 to TRBJ2-5, with 11 bases matching TRBD2. V was clipped by 6 bases and J by 2 bases; unmatched bases: 8. Germline CDR1 and CDR2: SNHLY and FYNNEI. CDR3 length equals 16 residues. The CDR3 nucleotides are TGTGCCAGCAGGAAGGGTAGCGGGAGGGGGCAAGAGACCCAGTACTTC. Translated, it gives CASRKGSGRGQETQYF.

The chain uses TRBV28 and TRBJ2-7, with TRBD1 matching over 10 bases. CDR1 is MDHEN, CDR2 SYDVKM, per germline. V gave up 7 bases and J gave up 6 bases; unmatched junction bases: 9. This CDR3 contains 14 residues. CDR3 protein: CASNIDRGHGEQYF. CDR3 DNA: TGTGCCAGCAACATCGACAGGGGGCATGGCGAGCAGTACTTC.

The rearrangement uses TRBV29-1 and TRBJ2-2, with unresolved D. V dropped 4 bases and J dropped 7 bases, with 7 bases sitting between them. Germline CDR1 reads SQVTM; CDR2 reads ANQGSEA. The CDR3 runs to 11 residues. In DNA, the CDR3 is TGCAGCGTTGGGGCTCGCGGGGAGCTGTTTTTT. Its protein is CSVGARGELFF.

This clone was observed a single time. This chain uses TRBV30 with TRBJ2-7; the match to TRBD1 covers 8 bases. The CDR3 has 14 residues. The germline V gene encodes CDR1 GTSNPN and CDR2 SVGIG (reference sequence). Losses at the gene ends were 0 bases for V and 4 bases for J; bases not matched to a gene: 5. CDR3 nucleotide sequence: TGTGCCTGGAGTGTCGGGACAGGAGAATACGAGCAGTACTTC. As protein: CAWSVGTGEYEQYF.

The chain links TRBV5-4 to TRBJ1-3; tentatively, D is TRBD1 (5 bases). Germline V gene lookup returns CDR1 SGHNT and CDR2 YYREEE (reference sequence). The length of the CDR3 is 15 residues. V lost 0 bases, J lost 4 bases, and 11 bases lay in between. CDR3 nucleotides: TGTGCCAGCAGCTTGGCAGCGGGGGAAGGAAACACCATATATTTT. As protein: CASSLAAGEGNTIYF. Based on the CDR3 plus reference TRBV5-4 and TRBJ1-3, the full variable domain is ETGVTQSPTHLIKTRGQQVTLRCSSQSGHNTVSWYQQALGQGPQFIFQYYREEENGRGNFPPRFSGLQFPNYSSELNVNALELDDSALYLCASSLAAGEGNTIYFGEGSWLTVV.

This chain joins TRBV29-1 and TRBJ1-4; 7 positions match TRBD1. Trimming took 7 bases from V and 9 from J; bases not matched to a gene: 11. Germline CDR1 is SQVTM and CDR2 is ANQGSEA. The CDR3 contains 13 residues. CDR3 loop: CSAPGQGEKKLFF. CDR3 bases: TGCAGCGCCCCGGGGCAGGGGGAGAAAAAACTGTTTTTT.

This clone was seen a single time. The chain links TRBV5-1 to TRBJ1-1; D unresolved. Germline V gene sequence: CDR1 SGHRS, CDR2 YFSETQ. CDR3 length: 12 amino acids. Trimming took 5 bases from V and 6 from J, leaving 11 bases between them. In DNA form, the CDR3 reads TGCGCCAGCAGGGGCACCCCACCTGAAGCTTTCTTT. Its translation is CASRGTPPEAFF.

This clone was observed once. This chain connects TRBV4-2 to TRBJ2-7, with 11 bases that match TRBD2. CDR1 is LGHNA and CDR2 is YNFKEQ in the germline V gene. The CDR3 has 19 residues. J was trimmed by 3 bases and V by 3 bases; bases with no gene match: 16. The CDR3 nucleotides read TGTGCCAGCAGCCACCCCCCGACGGGACTAGCGGCGGAGAGCTACGAGCAGTACTTC. Its translation: CASSHPPTGLAAESYEQYF.

To note about this clone: This sample includes further DNA sequences coding for the same CDR3. The chain uses TRBV5-4 and TRBJ1-1; D is perhaps TRBD1 (6 bases). Looked up from germline, CDR1 is SGHNT and CDR2 is YYREEE (reference sequence). Between the trimmed V and J ends, which lost 3 bases and 3 bases, there was a span of 12 bases. The CDR3 is 14 residues long. CDR3 region: CASSSSQGYTEAFF. CDR3 bases: TGTGCCAGCAGCTCCTCCCAGGGGTACACTGAAGCTTTCTTT. Based on the CDR3 plus reference TRBV5-4 and TRBJ1-1, the full variable domain is ETGVTQSPTHLIKTRGQQVTLRCSSQSGHNTVSWYQQALGQGPQFIFQYYREEENGRGNFPPRFSGLQFPNYSSELNVNALELDDSALYLCASSSSQGYTEAFFGQGTRLTVV.

The J gene is TRBJ2-4, the V gene TRBV5-1; possibly TRBD2 for D (6 bases). Germline-derived CDR1 and CDR2 are SGHRS and YFSETQ. The V and J ends lost 4 bases and 9 bases respectively, with 14 bases between them. This CDR3 is 13 amino acids long. CDR3 loop: CASSTGTSGIQYF. For the CDR3, the DNA is TGCGCCAGCAGCACCGGGACTTCGGGCATTCAGTACTTC.

This chain joins TRBV11-1 and TRBJ1-1; 11 positions match TRBD1. Germline CDR1 SGHAT, CDR2 FQDESV (reference sequence). V trimming: 3 bases; J trimming: 7 bases; junction bases outside the gene matches: 4. The length of the CDR3 is 14 residues. The CDR3, as DNA: TGTGCCAGCAGCTTCGGACAGGGGGCTTTTGAAGCTTTCTTT. Protein: CASSFGQGAFEAFF.

In its sample, this clone was seen once. CDR3 protein: CASVNQGTAYEQYF. The CDR3 coding sequence is TGTGCCAGCGTTAACCAGGGAACTGCCTACGAGCAGTACTTC. The chain combines TRBV28 with TRBJ2-7; tentative D call: TRBD1 (5 bases). Germline CDR1 reads MDHEN; CDR2 reads SYDVKM. Trimming pared 8 bases from V and 2 bases from J, leaving 16 bases between. The CDR3 contains 14 residues.

This clone is a singleton in its sample. V gene TRBV15 combines with J gene TRBJ2-7, with D possibly TRBD1 on 5 matching bases. Germline V CDR1 and CDR2: LNHNV, YYDKDF (reference sequence). This CDR3 contains 13 residues. Between the trimmed V and J ends, which lost 0 bases and 6 bases, there was a span of 9 bases. This chain's CDR3 is CATSRDVGREQYF. CDR3 nucleotide sequence: TGTGCCACCAGCAGAGATGTGGGGCGCGAGCAGTACTTC.

The V and J genes are TRBV29-1 and TRBJ2-7, with 10 bases identical to TRBD2. After removal of 4 bases from V and 6 bases from J, the junction contained 12 bases not matched to a gene. The CDR3 totals 15 residues. Germline loops: CDR1 SQVTM, CDR2 ANQGSEA. The CDR3 is CSVGVAGGPGGEQYF. CDR3 nucleotide sequence: TGCAGCGTTGGAGTAGCGGGAGGCCCGGGGGGCGAGCAGTACTTC.

The chain recombines TRBV7-2 with TRBJ2-7; perhaps TRBD2 as D (6 bases). CDR1 is SGHTA and CDR2 is FQGNSA in the germline V gene. This CDR3 has 12 amino acids. Trimming pared 5 bases from V and 7 bases from J, leaving 12 bases between. The CDR3 reads CASSPRAGEQYF. CDR3 in DNA: TGTGCCAGCAGCCCCAGGGCGGGAGAGCAGTACTTC.

V usage is TRBV7-2 and J usage is TRBJ2-7, with TRBD2 identical over 13 bases. The V and J ends lost 5 bases and 9 bases, in that order; junction bases with no gene match: 10. CDR3 length: 15 residues. In germline, CDR1 is SGHTA, CDR2 FQGNSA. Here the CDR3 DNA reads TGTGCCAGCAGCACAGCCGGACTAGCGGGGGTGGGGCAGTACTTC. Protein product: CASSTAGLAGVGQYF.

This sequence joins TRBV9 and TRBJ1-2; D perhaps matches TRBD1 (5 bases). The germline V and J ends were trimmed by 0 bases and 4 bases, with 19 bases remaining between them. The CDR3 totals 17 residues. In germline, CDR1 is SGDLS, CDR2 YYNGEE. CDR3 residues: CASSVEPQGRSLYGYTF. CDR3 nucleotides: TGTGCCAGCAGCGTAGAACCTCAGGGCCGAAGCCTCTATGGCTACACCTTC.

V gene TRBV11-2 combines with J gene TRBJ1-5; the match to TRBD1 covers 7 bases. The CDR3 covers 15 residues. Per the germline V gene, CDR1 is SGHAT and CDR2 is FQNNGV. V trimming: 0 bases; J trimming: 2 bases; junction bases outside the gene matches: 1. CDR3 sequence reads: CASSLDGQGNQPQHF. As DNA, the CDR3 is TGTGCCAGCAGCTTAGATGGACAGGGCAATCAGCCCCAGCATTTT.